The clone carrying this TCR beta chain was counted many times. Its antigen is not known. The V end lost 2 bases, the J end lost 7 bases, and 10 bases lay between the germline ends. From germline, CDR1 is MNHNY and CDR2 SVGAGI (reference sequence). This CDR3 spans 13 amino acids. The data derive from a study of neurological immune-mediated disorders. Overall study findings and caveats: HTLV-1-associated myelopathy ranked highest for TCR clonal expansion and multiple sclerosis lowest, beneath healthy controls. No CDR3 amino acid sequences recurred among expanded clones across subjects, suggesting private repertoires in all groups.

Each CDR3 protein gets one entry after TCRdb re-called the 5' RACE reads with MiXCR. The sample carries 48,000 or so distinct CDR3 sequences, around a tenth recorded once. Preparation of the unsorted libraries drew on 2 million PBMCs stored at -80 C. The sample was PBMCs. The chain combines TRBV6-6 with TRBJ2-3; tentative D call: TRBD2 (5 bases). This sequence originates from a woman aged 40 to 50 with HTLV-1-associated myelopathy (HAM/TSP). CDR3 in amino acids: CASSYGSRYTQYF. The CDR3 coding sequence is TGTGCCAGCAGTTACGGGAGTCGCTATACGCAGTATTTT.